The clone carrying this T cell receptor (beta chain) appeared once. The CDR3 is 11 amino acids. Germline-derived CDR1 and CDR2 are SGHAT and FQDESV (reference sequence). V was shortened by 8 bases and J by 7 bases, with 11 bases between the two germline ends. This sample was taken from a study of blood T cell repertoires in COVID-19. Per the original data handling: Reference gene primer amplification gave estimated nucleated cell counts. Assay used: immunoSEQ multiplex PCR; TCRdb lists only in-frame clones, some missing. The DNA gave D and trimming, while V, J and clone size come from that table. Of roughly 150,000 clones in the sample, roughly 90% were seen once. Cohort placement rested on clinical history that participants reported themselves.

This receptor was identified in a man aged 50-59 years who had recovered from COVID-19. The chain employs TRBV11-1 and TRBJ1-2; TRBD1 is a possible D gene (5 bases). Sequencing used PBMCs or T cells enriched from blood (not recorded which). Written as DNA, the CDR3 is TGTGCCAGCGGCGGGACGGTTGGCTACACCTTC. This codes for CASGGTVGYTF.